These 8 T cell receptor beta chains share one sample of origin, sequenced in a study of blood T cell repertoires in COVID-19 (dated by TCRdb to the early 2020s). Libraries were constructed by the immunoSEQ multiplex PCR assay. Not all clones reach the TCRdb copy of this immuneACCESS table, which keeps in-frame sequences only. Checked studies attribute under half of the gap to unresolved V genes and leave the rest unexplained. Across this sample there are some 220,000 clones, with under 85% seen only once. The ten most abundant clones make up over 0.95% of the sample. Sequenced input: peripheral blood. Receptors originate from a woman in her twenties or thirties with COVID-19, enrolled during active disease.

V is TRBV24-1 and J is TRBJ2-1, with 9 positions matching TRBD2. The V and J ends lost 3 bases and 8 bases, in that order; junction bases with no gene match: 10. CDR3 length equals 16 residues. CDR1 and CDR2 (germline): KGHDR, SFDVKD. CDR3 sequence reads: CATSDPTGTSRDEQFF. The CDR3 DNA reads as TGTGCCACCAGTGATCCAACCGGGACTAGCAGGGATGAGCAGTTCTTC.

The chain links TRBV6-6 to TRBJ2-1, with 7 positions matching TRBD1. Germline CDR1 is MNHNY and CDR2 is SVGAGI (reference sequence). Unmatched junction bases numbered 2, after V lost 5 bases and J lost 4 bases. The CDR3 has 13 amino acids. The CDR3 region is CASSRTGYNEQFF. CDR3 sequence (DNA): TGTGCCAGCAGTCGGACAGGTTACAATGAGCAGTTCTTC.

This clone was counted a single time. V is TRBV9 and J is TRBJ2-7; 9 bases agree with TRBD1. Germline CDR1 and CDR2: SGDLS and YYNGEE. There are 16 residues in the CDR3. V lost 0 bases, J lost 5 bases, and 9 bases stayed unmatched. DNA of the CDR3: TGTGCCAGCAGCGTAGATTCCGGGACAGGGTTCGACGAGCAGTACTTC. This codes for CASSVDSGTGFDEQYF.

V is TRBV5-6 and J is TRBJ2-2; perhaps TRBD1 as D (5 bases). Trimming took 6 bases from V and 8 from J, leaving 11 bases between them. The germline V gene encodes CDR1 SGHDT and CDR2 YYEEEE. The CDR3 length is 12 residues. Written as DNA, the CDR3 is TGTGCCAGCATCGACAGTTCTGGGGAGCTGTTTTTT. Protein product: CASIDSSGELFF.

The J gene is TRBJ2-3, the V gene TRBV5-1; D is possibly TRBD1 (6 bases). The CDR3 extends over 15 amino acids. V shed 0 bases and J shed 3 bases, with 11 bases lying between them. Germline CDR1 is SGHRS and CDR2 is YFSETQ. DNA for the CDR3: TGCGCCAGCAGCTTGGATCAGGGGTTAACAGATACGCAGTATTTT. Its translation is CASSLDQGLTDTQYF.

The chain uses TRBV7-2 and TRBJ2-7; possible D gene TRBD2, 5 bases. Germline loops: CDR1 SGHTA, CDR2 FQGNSA. V was shortened by 1 base and J by 0 bases, with 7 bases between the two germline ends. There are 14 residues in the CDR3. CDR3 sequence (DNA): TGTGCCAGCAGCTTAGATGGGAGCTCCTACGAGCAGTACTTC. Translation: CASSLDGSSYEQYF.

The V call is TRBV2, the J call TRBJ1-6; 11 bases map to TRBD1. The germline gives CDR1 SNHLY, CDR2 FYNNEI. The CDR3 totals 18 residues. The V gene end was trimmed by 2 bases and the J gene end by 10 bases; junction bases not matched to a gene: 13. The CDR3 DNA sequence: TGTGCCAGCAGTGAAAATGGACAGGGGGCAGGTATGGGATCACCCCTCCACTTT. This codes for CASSENGQGAGMGSPLHF.

The chain has TRBV5-8 and TRBJ2-5, with TRBD2 matching 10 bases. CDR1 is SGHTS, CDR2 YDEGEE, per germline. J gave up 5 bases and V 3 bases, and 1 base lay outside the gene matches. The CDR3 has 13 residues. CDR3 region: CASSWGLAETQYF. Here the CDR3 DNA reads TGTGCCAGCAGCTGGGGACTAGCGGAGACCCAGTACTTC.